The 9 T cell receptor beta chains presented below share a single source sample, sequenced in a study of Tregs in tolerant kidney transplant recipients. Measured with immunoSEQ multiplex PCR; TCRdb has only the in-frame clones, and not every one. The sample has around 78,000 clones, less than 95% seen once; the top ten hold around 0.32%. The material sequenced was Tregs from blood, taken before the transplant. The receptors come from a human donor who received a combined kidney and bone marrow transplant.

In nucleotides, the CDR3 is TGTGCCAGCAGTTCCCGGCAGGGGGGAGACAATGAGCAGTTCTTC. It encodes CASSSRQGGDNEQFF. The chain carries TRBV28 and TRBJ2-1; D might be TRBD1 (7 bases). Trimming left V 4 bases short and J 5 bases short, with 15 bases between. Germline V gives CDR1 MDHEN, CDR2 SYDVKM. The CDR3 length is 15 residues. The whole variable domain, filled in from reference TRBV28 and TRBJ2-1, reads DVKVTQSSRYLVKRTGEKVFLECVQDMDHENMFWYRQDPGLGLRLIYFSYDVKMKEKGDIPEGYSVSREKKERFSLILESASTNQTSMYLCASSSRQGGDNEQFFGPGTRLTVL.

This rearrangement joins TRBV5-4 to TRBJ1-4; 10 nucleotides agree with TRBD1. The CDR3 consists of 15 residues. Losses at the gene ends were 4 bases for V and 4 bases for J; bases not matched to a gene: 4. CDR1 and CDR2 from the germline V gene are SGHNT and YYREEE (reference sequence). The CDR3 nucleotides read TGTGCCAGCAGCGCCGGGGACAGGGGTAATGAAAAACTGTTTTTT. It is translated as CASSAGDRGNEKLFF.

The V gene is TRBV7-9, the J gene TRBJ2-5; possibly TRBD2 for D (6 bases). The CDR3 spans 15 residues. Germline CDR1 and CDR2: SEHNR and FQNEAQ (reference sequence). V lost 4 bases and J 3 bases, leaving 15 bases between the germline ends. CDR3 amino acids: CASSYFFGREETQYF. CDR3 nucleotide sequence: TGTGCCAGCAGCTACTTCTTCGGGAGAGAAGAGACCCAGTACTTC.

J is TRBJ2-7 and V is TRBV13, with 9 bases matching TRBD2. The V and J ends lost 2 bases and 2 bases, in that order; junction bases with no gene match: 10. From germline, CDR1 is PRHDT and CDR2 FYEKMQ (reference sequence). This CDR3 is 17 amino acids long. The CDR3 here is CASSLLVAGAGAYEQYF. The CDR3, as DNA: TGTGCCAGCAGCTTACTCGTAGCGGGAGCAGGCGCCTACGAGCAGTACTTC.

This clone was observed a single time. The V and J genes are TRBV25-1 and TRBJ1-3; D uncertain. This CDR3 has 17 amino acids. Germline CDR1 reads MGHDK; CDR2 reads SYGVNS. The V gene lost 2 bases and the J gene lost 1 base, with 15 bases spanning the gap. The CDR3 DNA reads TGTGCCAGCAGTGAAGCGGGGAGGGATGGGTCTGGAAACACCATATATTTT. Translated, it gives CASSEAGRDGSGNTIYF.

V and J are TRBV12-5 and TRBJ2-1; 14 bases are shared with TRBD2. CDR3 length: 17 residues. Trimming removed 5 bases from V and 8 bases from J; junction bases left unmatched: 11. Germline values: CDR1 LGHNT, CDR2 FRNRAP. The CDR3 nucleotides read TGTGCTAGTGGTAATCCGGGACTAGCGGGAGCCCCAGATGAGCAGTTCTTC. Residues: CASGNPGLAGAPDEQFF.

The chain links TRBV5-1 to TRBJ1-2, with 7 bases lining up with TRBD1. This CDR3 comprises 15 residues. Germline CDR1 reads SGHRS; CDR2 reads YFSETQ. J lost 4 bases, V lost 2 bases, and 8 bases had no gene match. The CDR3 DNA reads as TGCGCCAGCAGCTTTACAGGGGCTGTCGGCTATGGCTACACCTTC. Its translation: CASSFTGAVGYGYTF.

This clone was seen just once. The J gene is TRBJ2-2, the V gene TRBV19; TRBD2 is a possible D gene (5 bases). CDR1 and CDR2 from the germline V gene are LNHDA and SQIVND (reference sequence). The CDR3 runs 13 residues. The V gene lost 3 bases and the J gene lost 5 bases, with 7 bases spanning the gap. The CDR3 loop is CASSIRGTGELFF. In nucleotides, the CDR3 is TGTGCCAGTAGTATCCGGGGTACCGGGGAGCTGTTTTTT. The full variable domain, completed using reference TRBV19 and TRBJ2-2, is DGGITQSPKYLFRKEGQNVTLSCEQNLNHDAMYWYRQDPGQGLRLIYYSQIVNDFQKGDIAEGYSVSREKKESFPLTVTSAQKNPTAFYLCASSIRGTGELFFGEGSRLTVL.

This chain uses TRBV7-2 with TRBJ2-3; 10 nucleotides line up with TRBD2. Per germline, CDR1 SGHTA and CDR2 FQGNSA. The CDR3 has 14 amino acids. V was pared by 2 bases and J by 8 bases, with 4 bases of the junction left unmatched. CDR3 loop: CASSLQREGGTQYF. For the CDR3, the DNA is TGTGCCAGCAGCTTACAGCGGGAGGGGGGTACGCAGTATTTT.